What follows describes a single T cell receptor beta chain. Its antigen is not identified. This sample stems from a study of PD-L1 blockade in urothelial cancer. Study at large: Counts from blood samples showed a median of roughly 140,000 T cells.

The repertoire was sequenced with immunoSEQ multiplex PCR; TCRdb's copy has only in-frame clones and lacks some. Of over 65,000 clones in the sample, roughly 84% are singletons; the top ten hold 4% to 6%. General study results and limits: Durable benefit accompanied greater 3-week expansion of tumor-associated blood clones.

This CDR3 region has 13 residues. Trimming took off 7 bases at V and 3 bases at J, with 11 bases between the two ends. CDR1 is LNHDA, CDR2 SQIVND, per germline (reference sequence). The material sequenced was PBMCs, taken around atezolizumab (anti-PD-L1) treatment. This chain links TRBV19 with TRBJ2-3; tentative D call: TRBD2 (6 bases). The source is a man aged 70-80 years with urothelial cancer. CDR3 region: CASKKAGTDTQYF. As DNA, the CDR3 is TGTGCCAGTAAAAAAGCGGGTACAGATACGCAGTATTTT.